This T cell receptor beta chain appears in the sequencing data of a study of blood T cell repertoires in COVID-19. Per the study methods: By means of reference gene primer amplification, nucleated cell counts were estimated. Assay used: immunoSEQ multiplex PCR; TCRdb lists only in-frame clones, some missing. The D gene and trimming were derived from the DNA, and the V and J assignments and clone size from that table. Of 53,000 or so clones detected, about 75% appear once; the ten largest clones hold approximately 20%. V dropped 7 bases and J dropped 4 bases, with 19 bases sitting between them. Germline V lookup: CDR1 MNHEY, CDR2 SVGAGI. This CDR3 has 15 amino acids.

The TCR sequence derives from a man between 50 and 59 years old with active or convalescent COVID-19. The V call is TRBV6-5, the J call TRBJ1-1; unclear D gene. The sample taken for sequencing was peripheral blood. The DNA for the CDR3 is TGTGCCAGCAAAGGTGGGCGAGTAGGTATCACTGAAGCTTTCTTT. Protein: CASKGGRVGITEAFF.